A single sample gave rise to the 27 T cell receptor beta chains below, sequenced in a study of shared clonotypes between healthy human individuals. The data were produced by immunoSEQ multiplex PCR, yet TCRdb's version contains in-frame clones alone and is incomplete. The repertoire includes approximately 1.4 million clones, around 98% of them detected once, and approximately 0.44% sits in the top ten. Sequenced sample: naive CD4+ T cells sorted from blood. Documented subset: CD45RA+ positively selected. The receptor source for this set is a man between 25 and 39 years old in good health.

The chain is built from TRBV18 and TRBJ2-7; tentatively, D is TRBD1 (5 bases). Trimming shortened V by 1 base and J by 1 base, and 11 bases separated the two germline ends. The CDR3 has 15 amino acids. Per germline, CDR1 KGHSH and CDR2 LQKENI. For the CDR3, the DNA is TGTGCCAGCTCACCACAGGGGTCGTGGTCCTACGAGCAGTACTTC. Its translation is CASSPQGSWSYEQYF.

CDR3 bases: TGTGCCAGCAGCTTAGGAGATACGACCTACGAGCAGTACTTC. Translation: CASSLGDTTYEQYF. V gene TRBV11-2 combines with J gene TRBJ2-7, with D unresolved. Germline V gene lookup returns CDR1 SGHAT and CDR2 FQNNGV. The V end lost 1 base, the J end lost 2 bases, and 9 bases lay between the germline ends. This CDR3 is built from 14 residues.

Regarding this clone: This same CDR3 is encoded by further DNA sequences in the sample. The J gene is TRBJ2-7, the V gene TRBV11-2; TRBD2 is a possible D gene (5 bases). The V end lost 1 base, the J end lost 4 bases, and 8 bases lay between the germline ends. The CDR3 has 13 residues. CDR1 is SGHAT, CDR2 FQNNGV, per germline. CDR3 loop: CASSLVGSYEQYF. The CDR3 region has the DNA TGTGCCAGCAGCTTAGTAGGGAGTTACGAGCAGTACTTC.

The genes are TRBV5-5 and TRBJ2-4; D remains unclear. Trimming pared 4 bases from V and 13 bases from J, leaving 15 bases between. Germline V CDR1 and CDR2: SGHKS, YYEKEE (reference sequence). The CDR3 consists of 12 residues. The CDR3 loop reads CASSGPWQEQYF. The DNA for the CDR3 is TGTGCCAGCAGCGGCCCTTGGCAAGAACAGTACTTC.

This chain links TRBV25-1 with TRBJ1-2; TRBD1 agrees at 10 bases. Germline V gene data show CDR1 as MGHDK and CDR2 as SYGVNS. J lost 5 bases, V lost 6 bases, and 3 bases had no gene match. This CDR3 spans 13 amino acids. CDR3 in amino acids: CASRGTGEYGYTF. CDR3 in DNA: TGTGCCAGCAGAGGGACAGGGGAGTATGGCTACACCTTC.

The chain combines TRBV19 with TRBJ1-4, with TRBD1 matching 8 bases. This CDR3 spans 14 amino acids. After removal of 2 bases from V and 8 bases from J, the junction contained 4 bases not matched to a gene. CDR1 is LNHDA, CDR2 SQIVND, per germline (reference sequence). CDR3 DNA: TGTGCCAGTAGTATAACGGCAGGGGGCGAAAAACTGTTTTTT. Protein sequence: CASSITAGGEKLFF.

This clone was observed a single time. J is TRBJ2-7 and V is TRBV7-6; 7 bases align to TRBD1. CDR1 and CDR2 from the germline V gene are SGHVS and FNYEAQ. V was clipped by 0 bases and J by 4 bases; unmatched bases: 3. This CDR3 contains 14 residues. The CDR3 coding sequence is TGTGCCAGCAGCTTAGCAGGGGGCAATTACGAGCAGTACTTC. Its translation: CASSLAGGNYEQYF.

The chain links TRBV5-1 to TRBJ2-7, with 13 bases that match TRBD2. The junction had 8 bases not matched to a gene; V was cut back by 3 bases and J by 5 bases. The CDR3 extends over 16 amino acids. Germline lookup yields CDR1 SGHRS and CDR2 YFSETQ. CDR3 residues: CASSYLTGTSGDEQYF. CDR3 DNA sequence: TGCGCCAGCAGCTATCTCACCGGGACTAGCGGGGACGAGCAGTACTTC. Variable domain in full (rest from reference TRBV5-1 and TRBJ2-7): KAGVTQTPRYLIKTRGQQVTLSCSPISGHRSVSWYQQTPGQGLQFLFEYFSETQRNKGNFPGRFSGRQFSNSRSEMNVSTLELGDSALYLCASSYLTGTSGDEQYFGPGTRLTVT.

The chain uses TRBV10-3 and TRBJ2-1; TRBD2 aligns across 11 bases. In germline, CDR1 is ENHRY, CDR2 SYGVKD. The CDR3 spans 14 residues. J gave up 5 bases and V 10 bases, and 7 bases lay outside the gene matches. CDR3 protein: CATSGLAGDNEQFF. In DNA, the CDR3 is TGTGCCACCTCCGGACTAGCGGGTGACAATGAGCAGTTCTTC.

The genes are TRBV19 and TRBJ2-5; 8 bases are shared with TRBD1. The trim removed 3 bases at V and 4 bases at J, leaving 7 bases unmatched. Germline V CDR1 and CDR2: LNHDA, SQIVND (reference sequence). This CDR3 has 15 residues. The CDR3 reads CASSMAAGGGETQYF. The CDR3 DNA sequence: TGTGCCAGTAGTATGGCCGCAGGGGGCGGAGAGACCCAGTACTTC.

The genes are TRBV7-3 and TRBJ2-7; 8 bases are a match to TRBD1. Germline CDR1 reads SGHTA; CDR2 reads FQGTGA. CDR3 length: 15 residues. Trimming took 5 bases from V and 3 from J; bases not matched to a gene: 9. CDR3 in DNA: TGTGCCAGCAGCCCGGGACAGGTTCTCAACTACGAGCAGTACTTC. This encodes CASSPGQVLNYEQYF.

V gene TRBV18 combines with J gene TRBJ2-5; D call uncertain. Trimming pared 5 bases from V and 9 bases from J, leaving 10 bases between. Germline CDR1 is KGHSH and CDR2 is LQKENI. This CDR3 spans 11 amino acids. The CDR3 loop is CASSGSRPQYF. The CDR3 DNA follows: TGTGCCAGCTCAGGGTCCCGCCCCCAGTACTTC.

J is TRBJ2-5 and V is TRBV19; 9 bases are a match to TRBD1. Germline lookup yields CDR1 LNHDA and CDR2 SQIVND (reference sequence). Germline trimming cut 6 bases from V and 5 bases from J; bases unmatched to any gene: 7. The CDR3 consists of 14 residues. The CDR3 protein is CASRDRGIGETQYF. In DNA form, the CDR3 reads TGTGCCAGTAGGGACAGGGGTATTGGCGAGACCCAGTACTTC. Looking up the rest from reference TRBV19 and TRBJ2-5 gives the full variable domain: DGGITQSPKYLFRKEGQNVTLSCEQNLNHDAMYWYRQDPGQGLRLIYYSQIVNDFQKGDIAEGYSVSREKKESFPLTVTSAQKNPTAFYLCASRDRGIGETQYFGPGTRLLVL.

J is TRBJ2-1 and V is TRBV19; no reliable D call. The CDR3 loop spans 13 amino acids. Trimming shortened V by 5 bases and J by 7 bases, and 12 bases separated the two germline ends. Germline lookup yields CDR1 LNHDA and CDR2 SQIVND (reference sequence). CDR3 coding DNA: TGTGCCAGTAGTTCATGGCCCCGGAATGAGCAGTTCTTC. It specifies CASSSWPRNEQFF.

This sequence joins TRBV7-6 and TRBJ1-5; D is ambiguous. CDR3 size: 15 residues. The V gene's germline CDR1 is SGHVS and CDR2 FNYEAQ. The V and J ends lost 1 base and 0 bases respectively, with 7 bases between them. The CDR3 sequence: CASSLGQNSNQPQHF. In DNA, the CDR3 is TGTGCCAGCAGCTTAGGGCAAAATAGCAATCAGCCCCAGCATTTT.

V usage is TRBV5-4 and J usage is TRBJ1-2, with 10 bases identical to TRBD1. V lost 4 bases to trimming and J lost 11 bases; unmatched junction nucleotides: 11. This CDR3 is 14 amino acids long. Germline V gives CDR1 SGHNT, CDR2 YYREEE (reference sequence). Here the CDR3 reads CASSPRQGASGYTF. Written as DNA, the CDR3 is TGTGCCAGCAGCCCCAGACAGGGGGCATCGGGATACACCTTC.

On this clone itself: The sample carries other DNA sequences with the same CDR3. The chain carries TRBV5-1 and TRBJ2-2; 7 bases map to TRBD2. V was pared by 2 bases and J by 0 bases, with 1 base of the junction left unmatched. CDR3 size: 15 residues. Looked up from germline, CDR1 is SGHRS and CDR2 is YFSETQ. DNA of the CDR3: TGCGCCAGCAGCTTTAGCGGGCCGAACACCGGGGAGCTGTTTTTT. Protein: CASSFSGPNTGELFF.

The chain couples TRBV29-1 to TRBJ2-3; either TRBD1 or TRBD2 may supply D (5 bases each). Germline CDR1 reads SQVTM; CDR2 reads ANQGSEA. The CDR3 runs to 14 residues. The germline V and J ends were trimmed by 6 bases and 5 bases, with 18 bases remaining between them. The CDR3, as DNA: TGCAGCGTCGCAGGGCGGGTAAGCCAAGATACGCAGTATTTT. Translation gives CSVAGRVSQDTQYF.

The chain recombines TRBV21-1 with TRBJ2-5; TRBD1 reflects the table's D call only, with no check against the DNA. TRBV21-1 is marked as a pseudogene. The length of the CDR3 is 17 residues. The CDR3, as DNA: TGTGCCAGCAGCCTCCTTTGGGACAGGGGATTGGGGGAGACCCAGTACTTC. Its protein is CASSLLWDRGLGETQYF.

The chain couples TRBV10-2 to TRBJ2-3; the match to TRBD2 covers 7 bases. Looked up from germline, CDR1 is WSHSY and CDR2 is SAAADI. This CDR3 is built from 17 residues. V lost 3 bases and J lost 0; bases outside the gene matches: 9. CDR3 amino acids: CASSDKASGTSTDTQYF. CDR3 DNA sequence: TGCGCCAGCAGTGACAAGGCTAGCGGAACTAGCACAGATACGCAGTATTTT.

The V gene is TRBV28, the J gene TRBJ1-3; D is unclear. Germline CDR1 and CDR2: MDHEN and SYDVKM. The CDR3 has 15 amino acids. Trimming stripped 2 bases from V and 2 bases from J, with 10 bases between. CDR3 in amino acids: CASSLGVGPGNTIYF. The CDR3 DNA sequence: TGTGCCAGCAGTTTAGGAGTGGGTCCTGGAAACACCATATATTTT. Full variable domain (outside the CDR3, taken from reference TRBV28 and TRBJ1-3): DVKVTQSSRYLVKRTGEKVFLECVQDMDHENMFWYRQDPGLGLRLIYFSYDVKMKEKGDIPEGYSVSREKKERFSLILESASTNQTSMYLCASSLGVGPGNTIYFGEGSWLTVV.

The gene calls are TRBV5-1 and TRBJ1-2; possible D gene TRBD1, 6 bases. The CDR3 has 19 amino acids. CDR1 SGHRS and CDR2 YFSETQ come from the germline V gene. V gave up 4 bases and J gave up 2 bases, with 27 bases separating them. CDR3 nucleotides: TGCGCCAGCAGCCATGCCGAAAGATCCCCGGGACACCCGAACTATGGCTACACCTTC. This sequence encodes CASSHAERSPGHPNYGYTF.

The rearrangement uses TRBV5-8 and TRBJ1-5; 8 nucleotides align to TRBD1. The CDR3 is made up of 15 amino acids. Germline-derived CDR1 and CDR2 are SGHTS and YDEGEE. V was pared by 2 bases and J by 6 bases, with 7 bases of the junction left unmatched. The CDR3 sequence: CASSLDRGFGQPQHF. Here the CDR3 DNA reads TGTGCCAGCAGCTTAGACAGGGGCTTCGGTCAGCCCCAGCATTTT.

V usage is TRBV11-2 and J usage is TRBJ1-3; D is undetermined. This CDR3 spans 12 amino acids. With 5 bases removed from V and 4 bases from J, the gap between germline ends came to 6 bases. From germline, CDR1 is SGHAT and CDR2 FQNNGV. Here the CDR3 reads CASSRTGNTIYF. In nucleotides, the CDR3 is TGTGCCAGCAGCCGCACGGGAAACACCATATATTTT.

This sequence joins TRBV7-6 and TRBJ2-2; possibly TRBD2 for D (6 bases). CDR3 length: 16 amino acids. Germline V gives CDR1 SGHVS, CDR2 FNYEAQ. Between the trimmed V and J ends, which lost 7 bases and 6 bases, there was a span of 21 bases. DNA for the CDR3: TGTGCCAGCACCCTCCTTTGGGCTGGGGGGTCCGGGGAGCTGTTTTTT. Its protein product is CASTLLWAGGSGELFF.

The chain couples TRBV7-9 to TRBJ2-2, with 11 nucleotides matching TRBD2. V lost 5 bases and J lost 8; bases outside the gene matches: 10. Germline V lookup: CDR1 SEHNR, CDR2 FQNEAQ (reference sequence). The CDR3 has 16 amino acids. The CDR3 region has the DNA TGTGCCAGCAGCATTCGACTAGCGGGACTCTCGGGGGAGCTGTTTTTT. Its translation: CASSIRLAGLSGELFF.

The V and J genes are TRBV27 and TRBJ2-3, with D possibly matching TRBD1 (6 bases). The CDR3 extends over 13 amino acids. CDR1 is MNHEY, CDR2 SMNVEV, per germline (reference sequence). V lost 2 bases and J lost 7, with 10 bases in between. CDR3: CASSLAGTYTQYF. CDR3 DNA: TGTGCCAGCAGTTTAGCAGGGACATATACGCAGTATTTT.